This TCR beta chain came from a study of T-cell reconstitution after alpha-beta-depleted transplantation in children. For TCRbeta, the library was prepared with unique molecular identifiers. One entry per CDR3 protein, called by TCRdb with MiXCR from the PCR reads. This table holds about 400,000 distinct CDR3 sequences, just over 20% found once. This clonotype was seen more than once but under ten times. Per the germline V gene, CDR1 is SGHKS and CDR2 is YYEKEE (reference sequence). There are 14 residues in the CDR3. V was clipped by 3 bases and J by 5 bases, with 14 bases between them. This receptor was obtained from a human donor who donated a stem cell graft to a child with acute myeloid leukemia. The chain couples TRBV5-5 to TRBJ1-2; D uncertain. Sequenced material: PBMCs from the stem cell graft donor, taken from the stem cell graft. CDR3 sequence reads: CASSSDAGTYGYTF. CDR3 bases: TGTGCCAGCAGCTCGGACGCGGGAACGTATGGCTACACCTTC.